This passage covers 20 T cell receptor beta chains from one sample sequenced in a study of T-cell memory formation after mild COVID-19. TCRdb called the 5' RACE reads again in MiXCR, with one record for every CDR3 protein. The sample records 150,000 to 200,000 distinct CDR3 sequences, about 28% being singletons. The source material was PBMCs or a T cell subset sorted from them (not recorded which). The origin of the receptors is an adult woman who had mild COVID-19 (a few samples of this study predate the infection). Cell type and time point are not known.

The rearrangement links TRBV9 to TRBJ2-1, with 8 bases aligning to TRBD2. The CDR3 extends over 15 amino acids. Per the germline V gene, CDR1 is SGDLS and CDR2 is YYNGEE. J gave up 4 bases and V 3 bases, and 6 bases lay outside the gene matches. In nucleotides, the CDR3 is TGTGCCAGCAGCGATAGCGGGGCCGTGTACAATGAGCAGTTCTTC. Its protein product is CASSDSGAVYNEQFF.

The chain recombines TRBV4-3 with TRBJ2-3; a weak D match, TRBD2 (5 bases). This CDR3 contains 17 residues. Trimming took 0 bases from V and 6 from J, leaving 19 bases between them. Germline assignment: CDR1 LGHNA and CDR2 YSLEER. The CDR3 coding sequence is TGCGCCAGCAGCCAAGATCACGGTAGCGCACCTTGGGATACGCAGTATTTT. Translating gives CASSQDHGSAPWDTQYF.

This clonotype was seen a few times. This chain connects TRBV7-2 to TRBJ1-1; D not certain. The CDR3 extends over 14 amino acids. Germline-derived CDR1 and CDR2 are SGHTA and FQGNSA. V was cut by 3 bases and J by 2 bases, with 10 bases left in between. The CDR3 sequence: CASSLRRSNTEAFF. In nucleotides, the CDR3 is TGTGCCAGCAGCTTGAGAAGGAGTAACACTGAAGCTTTCTTT.

As to this clonotype: With a much larger clone just one base away, this may be a read error. The rearrangement links TRBV20-1 to TRBJ1-1, with D perhaps TRBD1 (5 bases). Trimming shortened V by 6 bases and J by 3 bases, and 14 bases separated the two germline ends. Germline V lookup: CDR1 DFQATT, CDR2 SNEGSKA (reference sequence). The CDR3 is made up of 13 amino acids. This CDR3 reads CSAHRGMDTEAFF. DNA of the CDR3: TGCAGTGCGCACCGGGGGATGGACACTGAAGCTTTCTTT.

This CDR3 reads CASSELWTGPFYEQYF. CDR3 DNA: TGTGCCAGTAGTGAATTATGGACAGGGCCCTTCTACGAGCAGTACTTC. The chain employs TRBV19 and TRBJ2-7; 8 nucleotides match TRBD1. The CDR3 totals 16 residues. Trimming removed 5 bases from V and 3 bases from J; junction bases left unmatched: 12. Germline lookup yields CDR1 LNHDA and CDR2 SQIVND (reference sequence). The variable domain in full, completed from reference TRBV19 and TRBJ2-7, reads DGGITQSPKYLFRKEGQNVTLSCEQNLNHDAMYWYRQDPGQGLRLIYYSQIVNDFQKGDIAEGYSVSREKKESFPLTVTSAQKNPTAFYLCASSELWTGPFYEQYFGPGTRLTVT.

V and J are TRBV5-6 and TRBJ2-1, with TRBD2 identical over 8 bases. Losses at the gene ends were 3 bases for V and 7 bases for J; bases not matched to a gene: 12. This CDR3 region has 16 residues. Germline V gene data show CDR1 as SGHDT and CDR2 as YYEEEE. CDR3 in DNA: TGTGCCAGCAGCTCGCTCCCAATAGCGGGATTAAATGAGCAGTTCTTC. Its protein product is CASSSLPIAGLNEQFF.

A few counts support this clonotype. The genes are TRBV12-3 or TRBV12-4 and TRBJ2-1; the D is unclear. The CDR3 is 13 amino acids. V was pared by 6 bases and J by 8 bases, with 14 bases between. The CDR3 region is CASSLGSGDEQFF. CDR3 DNA sequence: TGTGCCAGCAGCTTGGGGTCCGGCGATGAGCAGTTCTTC.

This clonotype has more than one count but fewer than ten. This chain uses TRBV20-1 with TRBJ2-7, with TRBD1 identical over 10 bases. The CDR3 totals 13 residues. Germline CDR1 and CDR2: DFQATT and SNEGSKA (reference sequence). V dropped 2 bases and J dropped 4; count of bases not matched to a gene: 2. This CDR3 reads CSARRQGAYEQYF. DNA for the CDR3: TGCAGTGCTAGAAGACAGGGGGCATACGAGCAGTACTTC.

This clonotype was found a few times. The chain combines TRBV7-2 with TRBJ2-7; D call uncertain. V lost 5 bases, J lost 1 base, and 12 bases lay in between. Looked up from germline, CDR1 is SGHTA and CDR2 is FQGNSA. The CDR3 length is 14 residues. The CDR3: CASSRSSKSYEQYF. CDR3 nucleotide sequence: TGTGCCAGCAGCCGTAGTAGCAAATCCTACGAGCAGTACTTC.

This sequence joins TRBV27 and TRBJ2-5, with D unresolved. This CDR3 region has 13 residues. Germline V gene sequence: CDR1 MNHEY, CDR2 SMNVEV (reference sequence). The V end lost 4 bases, the J end lost 0 bases, and 6 bases lay between the germline ends. CDR3 bases: TGTGCCAGCAGTTCCCTGTACCAAGAGACCCAGTACTTC. This translates into CASSSLYQETQYF.

The rearrangement joins TRBV7-8 to TRBJ1-2; 8 bases fit TRBD1. The trim removed 5 bases at V and 8 bases at J, leaving 22 bases unmatched. This CDR3 has 18 amino acids. Germline CDR1 SGHVS, CDR2 FQNEAQ. CDR3 in amino acids: CASSPDTGTGFPPRGYTF. CDR3 coding DNA: TGTGCCAGCAGCCCAGACACCGGGACAGGATTTCCCCCGAGGGGCTACACCTTC.

This clonotype was counted between two and nine times. The chain couples TRBV6-2 or TRBV6-3 to TRBJ2-7; 10 bases map to TRBD1. V shed 5 bases, J shed 4 bases, and the junction held 8 bases outside the gene matches. This CDR3 has 15 amino acids. In germline, CDR1 is MNHEY, CDR2 SVGEGT. The CDR3 is CASSPPGQGRYEQYF. In DNA, the CDR3 is TGTGCCAGCAGTCCACCGGGACAGGGGCGATACGAGCAGTACTTC.

This chain joins TRBV9 and TRBJ2-5; tentatively, D is TRBD1 or TRBD2 (5 bases each). CDR3 length: 13 residues. Germline CDR1 and CDR2: SGDLS and YYNGEE. V was pared by 0 bases and J by 8 bases, with 11 bases between. Here the CDR3 DNA reads TGTGCCAGCAGCGTAGAACTAGGGGTTACCCAGTACTTC. As protein: CASSVELGVTQYF. Combining the CDR3 with reference TRBV9 and TRBJ2-5 gives the whole variable domain DSGVTQTPKHLITATGQRVTLRCSPRSGDLSVYWYQQSLDQGLQFLIQYYNGEERAKGNILERFSAQQFPDLHSELNLSSLELGDSALYFCASSVELGVTQYFGPGTRLLVL.

The genes are TRBV11-2 and TRBJ2-3, with 8 bases aligning to TRBD1. J lost 1 base, V lost 5 bases, and 11 bases had no gene match. CDR1 and CDR2 from the germline V gene are SGHAT and FQNNGV. CDR3 size: 17 residues. CDR3 nucleotides: TGTGCCAGCAGCCCAGGGGGATGGGGACAGGGCACAGATACGCAGTATTTT. This encodes CASSPGGWGQGTDTQYF.

This clonotype was seen ten or more times. The V and J genes are TRBV20-1 and TRBJ2-5; 10 bases are a match to TRBD2. CDR1 is DFQATT and CDR2 is SNEGSKA in the germline V gene (reference sequence). This CDR3 comprises 17 residues. Trimming at V came to 2 bases and at J to 7 bases, leaving 16 bases not matched to a gene. As DNA, the CDR3 is TGCAGTGCTAGATCCCTAAGCGGACTAGCGGCCTCCGGGACCCAGTACTTC. It translates to CSARSLSGLAASGTQYF.

This clonotype was recorded a few times. The rearrangement uses TRBV19 and TRBJ1-2, with a tentative D call TRBD1 (6 bases). The germline V gene encodes CDR1 LNHDA and CDR2 SQIVND (reference sequence). The length of the CDR3 is 12 residues. The V gene lost 9 bases and the J gene lost 6 bases, with 14 bases spanning the gap. The CDR3 region is CASWGLRDGYTF. The CDR3 bases are TGTGCCAGCTGGGGGCTCAGGGATGGCTACACCTTC.

V and J are TRBV7-2 and TRBJ2-1; the D gene is possibly TRBD1 (6 bases). CDR3 size: 15 residues. The V and J ends lost 5 bases and 15 bases respectively, with 26 bases between them. Germline-derived CDR1 and CDR2 are SGHTA and FQGNSA. CDR3 nucleotides: TGTGCCAGCAGCGGAGAGAGAGGGGGTGCCTTTCGGACGTTCTTC. Encoded protein: CASSGERGGAFRTFF.

This clonotype was observed a handful of times. V gene TRBV29-1 combines with J gene TRBJ1-1; 7 bases are a match to TRBD1. This CDR3 spans 13 amino acids. The J segment lost 6 bases and the V segment lost 3 bases, leaving 7 bases of the junction unmatched. Looked up from germline, CDR1 is SQVTM and CDR2 is ANQGSEA. The CDR3: CSVEEGAGAEAFF. The CDR3, as DNA: TGCAGCGTTGAGGAGGGGGCTGGAGCTGAAGCTTTCTTT.

A single count supports this clonotype. The rearrangement links TRBV6-5 to TRBJ1-2; tentatively, D is TRBD1 (6 bases). The CDR3 length is 14 residues. Trimming took off 6 bases at V and 6 bases at J, with 17 bases between the two ends. Germline V gives CDR1 MNHEY, CDR2 SVGAGI. The CDR3 DNA reads TGTGCCAGCAGGGGAATCGATGGGGGCAATGGCTACACCTTC. Amino acid sequence: CASRGIDGGNGYTF.

This chain connects TRBV3-1 to TRBJ2-7; 9 bases agree with TRBD2. Germline values: CDR1 LGHDT, CDR2 YNNKEL (reference sequence). This CDR3 is 15 amino acids long. Trimming cost V 4 bases and J 3 bases; bases outside gene matches: 7. The DNA of the CDR3 is TGTGCCAGCAGCCCCGGGACTAGCCCCTACTACGAGCAGTACTTC. It specifies CASSPGTSPYYEQYF.